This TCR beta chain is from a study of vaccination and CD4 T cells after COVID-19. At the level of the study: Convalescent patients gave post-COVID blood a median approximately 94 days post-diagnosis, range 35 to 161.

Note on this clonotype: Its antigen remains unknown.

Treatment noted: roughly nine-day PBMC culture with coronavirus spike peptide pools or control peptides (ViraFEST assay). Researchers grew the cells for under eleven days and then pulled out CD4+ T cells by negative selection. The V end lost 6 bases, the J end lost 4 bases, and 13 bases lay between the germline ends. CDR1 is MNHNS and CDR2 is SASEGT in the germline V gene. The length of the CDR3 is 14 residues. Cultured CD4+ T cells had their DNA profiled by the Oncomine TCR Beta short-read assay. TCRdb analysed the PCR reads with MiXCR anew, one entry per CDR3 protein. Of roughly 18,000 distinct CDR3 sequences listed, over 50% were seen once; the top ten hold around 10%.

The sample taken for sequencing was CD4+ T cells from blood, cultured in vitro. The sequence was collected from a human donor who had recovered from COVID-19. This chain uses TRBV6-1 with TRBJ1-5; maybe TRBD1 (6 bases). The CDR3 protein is CASSQQGRNQPQHF. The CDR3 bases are TGTGCCAGCAGCCAACAGGGCCGGAATCAGCCCCAGCATTTT.